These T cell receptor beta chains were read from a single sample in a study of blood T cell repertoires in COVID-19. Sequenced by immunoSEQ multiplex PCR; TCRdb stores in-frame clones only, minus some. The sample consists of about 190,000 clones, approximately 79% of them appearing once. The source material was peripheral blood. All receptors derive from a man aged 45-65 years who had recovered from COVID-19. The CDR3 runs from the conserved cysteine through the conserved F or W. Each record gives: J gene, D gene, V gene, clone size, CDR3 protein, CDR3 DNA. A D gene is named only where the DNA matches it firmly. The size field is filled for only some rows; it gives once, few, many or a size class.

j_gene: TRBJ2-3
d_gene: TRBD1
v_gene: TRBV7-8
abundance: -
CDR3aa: CASSLYGTGSTDTQYF
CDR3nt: TGTGCCAGCAGCTTATACGGGACAGGGAGCACAGATACGCAGTATTTT

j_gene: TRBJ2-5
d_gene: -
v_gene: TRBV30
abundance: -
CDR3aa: CAWSGGRAETQYF
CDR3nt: TGTGCCTGGAGTGGGGGCAGGGCCGAGACCCAGTACTTC

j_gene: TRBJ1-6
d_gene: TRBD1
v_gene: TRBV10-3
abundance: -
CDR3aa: CAIKWTGGYNSPLHF
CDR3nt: TGTGCCATCAAATGGACAGGCGGCTATAATTCACCCCTCCACTTT

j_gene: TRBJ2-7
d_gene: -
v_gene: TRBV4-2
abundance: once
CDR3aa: CASSQGQGGAYEQYF
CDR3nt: TGTGCCAGCAGCCAAGGGCAGGGGGGCGCCTACGAGCAGTACTTC

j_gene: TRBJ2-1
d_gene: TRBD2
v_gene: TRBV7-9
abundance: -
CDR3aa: CASSLGAGGPLEQFF
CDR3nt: TGTGCCAGCAGCCTCGGGGCGGGAGGGCCATTGGAGCAGTTCTTC

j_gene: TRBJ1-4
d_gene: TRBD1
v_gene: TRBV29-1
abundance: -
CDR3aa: CSVRSGGREKLFF
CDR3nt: TGCAGCGTTCGATCAGGGGGGCGTGAAAAACTGTTTTTT

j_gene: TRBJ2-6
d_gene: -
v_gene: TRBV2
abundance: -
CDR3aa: CASKSSGANVLTF
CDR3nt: TGTGCCAGCAAGAGCTCTGGGGCCAACGTCCTGACTTTC

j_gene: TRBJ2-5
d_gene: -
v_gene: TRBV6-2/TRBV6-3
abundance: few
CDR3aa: CASSQADSEETQYF
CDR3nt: TGTGCCAGCAGCCAGGCGGACTCAGAAGAGACCCAGTACTTC

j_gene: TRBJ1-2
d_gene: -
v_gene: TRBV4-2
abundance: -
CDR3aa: CASSQVEGADGYTF
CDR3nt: TGTGCCAGCAGCCAAGTCGAAGGGGCTGATGGCTACACCTTC

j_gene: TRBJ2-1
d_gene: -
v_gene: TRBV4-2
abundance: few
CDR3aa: CASSQPTIVYNEQFF
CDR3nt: TGTGCCAGCAGCCAACCGACTATCGTCTACAATGAGCAGTTCTTC

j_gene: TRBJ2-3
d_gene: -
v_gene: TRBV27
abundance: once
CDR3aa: CASRIKGDTYTDTQYF
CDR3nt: TGTGCCAGCAGGATCAAGGGGGACACCTACACAGATACGCAGTATTTT

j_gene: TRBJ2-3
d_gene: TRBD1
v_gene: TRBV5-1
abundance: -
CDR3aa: CASSLEQPGQASDTQYF
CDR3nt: TGCGCCAGCAGCTTGGAGCAACCGGGACAGGCTTCAGATACGCAGTATTTT

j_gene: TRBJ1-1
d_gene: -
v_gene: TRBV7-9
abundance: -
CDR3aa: CASSYGQGRRLGNTEAFF
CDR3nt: TGTGCCAGCAGCTATGGGCAGGGTAGACGGTTGGGGAACACTGAAGCTTTCTTT

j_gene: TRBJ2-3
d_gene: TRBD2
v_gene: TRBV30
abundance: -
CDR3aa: CAWSTGGSADTQYF
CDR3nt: TGTGCCTGGAGCACGGGGGGTTCCGCAGATACGCAGTATTTT

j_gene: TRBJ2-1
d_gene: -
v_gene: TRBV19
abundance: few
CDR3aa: CASSIGDTTREQFF
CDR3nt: TGTGCCAGTAGTATAGGAGACACGACCCGAGAGCAGTTCTTC

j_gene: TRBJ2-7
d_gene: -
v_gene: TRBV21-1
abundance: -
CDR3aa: CASSKGRRQILHEQYF
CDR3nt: TGTGCCAGCAGCAAAGGAAGGAGACAGATCCTCCACGAGCAGTACTTC

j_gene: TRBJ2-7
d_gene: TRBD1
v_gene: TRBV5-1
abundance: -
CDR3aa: CASSLARTGVGEQYF
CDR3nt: TGCGCCAGCAGCTTGGCCCGGACAGGGGTTGGCGAGCAGTACTTC

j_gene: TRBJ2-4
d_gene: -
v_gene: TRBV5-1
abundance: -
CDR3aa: CASSLGVAGIQYF
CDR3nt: TGCGCCAGCAGCTTGGGGGTGGCGGGCATTCAGTACTTC

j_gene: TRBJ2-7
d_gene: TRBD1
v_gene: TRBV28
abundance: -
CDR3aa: CASRVTGRNEQYF
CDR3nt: TGTGCCAGCAGGGTGACAGGGCGAAACGAGCAGTACTTC

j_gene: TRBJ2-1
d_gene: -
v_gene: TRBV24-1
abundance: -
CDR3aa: CATSDLQNNEQFF
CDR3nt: TGTGCCACCAGTGATTTGCAAAACAATGAGCAGTTCTTC

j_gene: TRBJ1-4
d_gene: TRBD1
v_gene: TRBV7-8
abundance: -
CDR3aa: CASSLPPGQGAKKLFF
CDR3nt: TGTGCCAGCAGCCTACCCCCCGGACAGGGGGCGAAAAAACTGTTTTTT

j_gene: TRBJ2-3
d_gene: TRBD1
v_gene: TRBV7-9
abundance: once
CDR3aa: CASSLARGLADTQYF
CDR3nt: TGTGCCAGCAGCTTGGCAAGGGGGCTAGCAGATACGCAGTATTTT

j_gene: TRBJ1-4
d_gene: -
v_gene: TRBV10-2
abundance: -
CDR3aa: CASGTGQEKLFF
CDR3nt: TGCGCCAGCGGTACAGGCCAAGAAAAACTGTTTTTT

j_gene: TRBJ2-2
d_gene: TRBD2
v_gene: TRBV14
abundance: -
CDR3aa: CASSPGRLGLANTGELFF
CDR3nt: TGTGCCAGCAGCCCCGGTCGCCTAGGACTAGCGAACACCGGGGAGCTGTTTTTT

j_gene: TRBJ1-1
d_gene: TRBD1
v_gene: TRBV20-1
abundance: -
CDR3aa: CSAEGQSEAFF
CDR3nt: TGCAGTGCCGAGGGACAGTCTGAAGCTTTCTTT

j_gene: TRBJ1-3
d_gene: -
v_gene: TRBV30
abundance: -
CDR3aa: CAWNLGIRDTIYF
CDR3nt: TGTGCCTGGAACCTCGGGATCCGTGACACCATATATTTT

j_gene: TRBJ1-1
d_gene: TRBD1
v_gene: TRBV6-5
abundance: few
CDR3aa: CASSYSSRGRSTEAFF
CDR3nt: TGTGCCAGCAGTTACTCGAGTAGGGGGCGCAGCACTGAAGCTTTCTTT

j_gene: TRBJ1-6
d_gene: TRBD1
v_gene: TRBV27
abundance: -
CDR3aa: CASSFPRTGSTSSPLHF
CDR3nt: TGTGCCAGCAGTTTTCCGAGGACAGGGTCCACGAGTTCACCCCTCCACTTT

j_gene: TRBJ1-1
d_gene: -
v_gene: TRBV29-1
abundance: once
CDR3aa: CSVLGNHPDSSNPYQAFF
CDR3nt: TGCAGCGTTCTCGGAAACCATCCGGACAGTAGTAACCCCTATCAAGCTTTCTTT

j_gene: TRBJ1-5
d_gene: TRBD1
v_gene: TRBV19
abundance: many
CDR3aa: CASSPGDRENQPQHF
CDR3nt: TGTGCCAGTAGTCCGGGGGACAGGGAGAATCAGCCCCAGCATTTT

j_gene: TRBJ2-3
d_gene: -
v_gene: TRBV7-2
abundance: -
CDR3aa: CASSPSVQAADTQYF
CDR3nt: TGTGCCAGCAGCCCATCGGTTCAGGCCGCAGATACGCAGTATTTT

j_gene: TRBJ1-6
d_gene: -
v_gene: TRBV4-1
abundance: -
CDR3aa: CASSERTIGHSSLHF
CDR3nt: TGCGCCAGCAGCGAACGAACAATAGGCCACAGCTCCCTCCACTTT

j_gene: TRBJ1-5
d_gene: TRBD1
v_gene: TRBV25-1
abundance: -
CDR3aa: CASSGPGGDQPQHF
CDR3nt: TGTGCCAGCAGTGGACCAGGGGGCGACCAGCCCCAGCATTTT

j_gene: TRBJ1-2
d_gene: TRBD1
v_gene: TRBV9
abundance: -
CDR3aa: CASSVGQGATGYGYTF
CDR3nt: TGTGCCAGCAGCGTTGGACAGGGGGCAACCGGCTATGGCTACACCTTC

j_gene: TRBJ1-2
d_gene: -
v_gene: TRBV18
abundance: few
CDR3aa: CASSPQGSLGYTF
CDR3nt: TGTGCCAGCTCACCTCAGGGTTCCTTGGGCTACACCTTC

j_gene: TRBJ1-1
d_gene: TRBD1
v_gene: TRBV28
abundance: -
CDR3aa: CASSLPGGLYTEAFF
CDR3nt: TGTGCCAGCAGTTTACCAGGGGGCCTGTACACTGAAGCTTTCTTT

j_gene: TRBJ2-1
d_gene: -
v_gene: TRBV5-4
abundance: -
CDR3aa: CASSLRGRSYNEQFF
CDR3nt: TGTGCCAGCAGCTTACGAGGGAGATCCTACAATGAGCAGTTCTTC

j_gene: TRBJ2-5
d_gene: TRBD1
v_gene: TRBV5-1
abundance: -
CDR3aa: CASSSIILRDRREETQYF
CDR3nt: TGCGCCAGCAGTTCCATAATACTCCGGGACAGGAGGGAAGAGACCCAGTACTTC

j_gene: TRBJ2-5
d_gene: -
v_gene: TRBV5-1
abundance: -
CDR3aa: CASSLELEVGTQYF
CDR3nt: TGCGCCAGCAGCTTGGAGCTAGAGGTGGGGACCCAGTACTTC

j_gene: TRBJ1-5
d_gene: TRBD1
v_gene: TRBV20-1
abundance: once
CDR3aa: CSATTGEPQHF
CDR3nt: TGCAGTGCTACCACAGGGGAGCCCCAGCATTTT